The present TCR beta chain was sequenced within a study of cytomegalovirus exposure and HLA in healthy donors. Study-level results: The authors reported that TCR beta sequences could predict HLA-A and HLA-B alleles. These predictions were accurate for most subjects in the first cohort.

The germline V gene encodes CDR1 SEHNR and CDR2 FQNEAQ (reference sequence). Deletions cut 4 bases from V and 7 bases from J, with 20 bases between. The CDR3 sequence is 16 residues long. With respect to this clone: Its cognate antigen is unknown.

The PCR employed 60 Vbeta primers together with 13 Jbeta primers. Clones were read by immunoSEQ multiplex PCR, and TCRdb kept only the in-frame ones, dropping some. Here the sample spans some 200,000 clones, approximately 70% being singletons. The sequenced sample consisted of PBMCs. This clonotype was obtained from a middle-aged man in good health and CMV-seropositive. This chain links TRBV7-9 with TRBJ2-1, with D perhaps TRBD1 (6 bases). Here the CDR3 DNA reads TGTGCCAGCAGCTCCCCAGGGGCTGGCTTGGGAAATGAGCAGTTCTTC. Protein product: CASSSPGAGLGNEQFF.